These 5 T cell receptor beta chains share one sample of origin, sequenced in a study of T-cell memory formation after mild COVID-19. A single record per CDR3 protein comes from TCRdb applying MiXCR to the 5' RACE reads. The data hold 200,000 to 250,000 distinct CDR3 sequences, with around 17% observed a single time. Sequencing was performed on PBMCs or a T cell subset sorted from them (not recorded which). Receptors originate from a man aged 18-30 years who had mild COVID-19 (a few samples of this study predate the infection). Cell type and time point are not known.

J is TRBJ2-3 and V is TRBV6-5; D not certain. Per germline, CDR1 MNHEY and CDR2 SVGAGI. Trimming stripped 8 bases from V and 6 bases from J, with 15 bases between. This CDR3 has 13 residues. CDR3 sequence (DNA): TGTGCCAGCCGCCGATCGGGCTCCGATACGCAGTATTTT. Its protein is CASRRSGSDTQYF.

This clonotype occurred many times. The rearrangement joins TRBV4-1 to TRBJ2-3; D remains ambiguous. Trimming left V 0 bases short and J 0 bases short, with 10 bases between. The CDR3 is 16 amino acids. The germline V gene has CDR1 MGHRA and CDR2 YSYEKL. Here the CDR3 reads CASSQEMGPSTDTQYF. For the CDR3, the DNA is TGCGCCAGCAGCCAAGAGATGGGCCCTAGCACAGATACGCAGTATTTT.

The V and J genes are TRBV27 and TRBJ2-3, with a possible D match to TRBD1 (7 bases). This CDR3 spans 15 amino acids. Trimming removed 10 bases at V and 0 bases at J, with 17 bases between. CDR1 MNHEY and CDR2 SMNVEV come from the germline V gene (reference sequence). The CDR3 DNA sequence: TGTGCCACCTCTCTTCAGGGGGGCAGCACAGATACGCAGTATTTT. Amino acids: CATSLQGGSTDTQYF.

This clonotype appeared a few times. The V call is TRBV19, the J call TRBJ1-1; D gene ambiguous. Germline assignment: CDR1 LNHDA and CDR2 SQIVND (reference sequence). V was trimmed by 5 bases and J by 0 bases, leaving 13 bases between them. The CDR3 runs to 15 residues. The CDR3 here is CASSSTGFMNTEAFF. The DNA of the CDR3 is TGTGCCAGTAGTTCAACGGGGTTCATGAACACTGAAGCTTTCTTT.

This clonotype came up many times. The rearrangement joins TRBV6-5 to TRBJ2-7; D is undetermined. Germline loops: CDR1 MNHEY, CDR2 SVGAGI. The CDR3 sequence is 13 residues long. With 6 bases removed from V and 0 bases from J, the gap between germline ends came to 9 bases. The CDR3 DNA is TGTGCCAGCAGGGACCCCGACTCCTACGAGCAGTACGTC. It yields the protein CASRDPDSYEQYV.